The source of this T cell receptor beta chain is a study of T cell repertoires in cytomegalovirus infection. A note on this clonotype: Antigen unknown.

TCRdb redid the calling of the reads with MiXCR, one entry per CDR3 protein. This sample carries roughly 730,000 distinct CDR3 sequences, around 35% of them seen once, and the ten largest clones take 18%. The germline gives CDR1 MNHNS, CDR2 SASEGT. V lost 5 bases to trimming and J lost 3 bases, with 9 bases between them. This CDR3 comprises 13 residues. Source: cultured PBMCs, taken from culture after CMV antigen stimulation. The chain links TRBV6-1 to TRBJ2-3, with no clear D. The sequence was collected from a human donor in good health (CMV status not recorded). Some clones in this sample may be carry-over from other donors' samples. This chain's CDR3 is CASSFIWTDTQYF. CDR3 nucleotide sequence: TGTGCCAGCAGTTTTATCTGGACAGATACGCAGTATTTT.